One and the same sample provided the 30 T cell receptor beta chains below, sequenced in a study of cytomegalovirus exposure and HLA in healthy donors. PCR amplification relied on 60 Vbeta primers (plus 13 Jbeta primers). TCRdb keeps only in-frame clones here, not all; method: immunoSEQ multiplex PCR. The top ten clones hold approximately 3.6% of a sample with about 150,000 clones, 70% to 85% of them seen once. What was sequenced was PBMCs. The receptors derive from a male donor in good health and CMV-seronegative.

The chain has TRBV13 and TRBJ2-7; D might be TRBD1 (5 bases). CDR3 length: 13 residues. Trimming cost V 3 bases and J 5 bases, with 11 bases left between them. In germline, CDR1 is PRHDT, CDR2 FYEKMQ (reference sequence). As DNA, the CDR3 is TGTGCCAGCAGCTTTCAGGGTCTAAACGAGCAGTACTTC. Protein sequence: CASSFQGLNEQYF.

The chain uses TRBV4-1 and TRBJ2-1, with a weak D call TRBD2 (6 bases). V was trimmed by 4 bases and J by 0 bases, leaving 22 bases between them. The CDR3 covers 19 residues. Germline CDR1 and CDR2: MGHRA and YSYEKL. CDR3 amino acids: CASSLSSGTRDPSYNEQFF. The CDR3 DNA reads TGCGCCAGCAGCCTCTCTTCCGGGACTCGAGACCCCTCCTACAATGAGCAGTTCTTC.

This chain uses TRBV7-2 with TRBJ2-7; weak D call: TRBD1 (6 bases). V was clipped by 3 bases and J by 3 bases, with 15 bases between them. Germline CDR1 SGHTA, CDR2 FQGNSA. The CDR3 spans 15 residues. CDR3 sequence: CASSLPGVSSYEQYF. CDR3 nucleotides: TGTGCCAGCAGCTTGCCAGGGGTTTCGAGCTACGAGCAGTACTTC.

The V call is TRBV9, the J call TRBJ2-5; 7 nucleotides agree with TRBD1. Germline CDR1 reads SGDLS; CDR2 reads YYNGEE. Losses at the gene ends were 7 bases for V and 5 bases for J; bases not matched to a gene: 5. This CDR3 region has 12 residues. The CDR3 bases are TGTGCCAGCGGGGACAGTTCCGAGACCCAGTACTTC. It codes for CASGDSSETQYF.

J is TRBJ2-1 and V is TRBV5-1; 8 bases match TRBD2. Germline loops: CDR1 SGHRS, CDR2 YFSETQ. V shed 7 bases and J 0 bases; nucleotides not matched to a gene: 3. The CDR3 has 14 residues. CDR3 nucleotide sequence: TGCGCCAGCGAGCGGGGGCCCTCCTACAATGAGCAGTTCTTC. Encoded protein: CASERGPSYNEQFF.

V gene TRBV28 combines with J gene TRBJ1-2; no clear D. This CDR3 contains 13 residues. V shed 6 bases and J shed 2 bases, with 10 bases lying between them. Germline assignment: CDR1 MDHEN and CDR2 SYDVKM. The CDR3 DNA follows: TGTGCCAGCAGCCAGACACCCAACTATGGCTACACCTTC. This gives the protein CASSQTPNYGYTF.

The V call is TRBV2, the J call TRBJ2-1; the D gene is possibly TRBD2 (7 bases). The CDR3 contains 15 residues. V lost 6 bases to trimming and J lost 9 bases, with 21 bases between them. Germline lookup yields CDR1 SNHLY and CDR2 FYNNEI. The CDR3 loop is CASSPDGGGSPEQFF. In nucleotides, the CDR3 is TGTGCCAGCAGCCCAGATGGGGGGGGCAGTCCTGAGCAGTTCTTC.

The chain has TRBV14 and TRBJ1-1; D is possibly TRBD1 (6 bases). The CDR3 runs 16 residues. V gave up 3 bases and J gave up 0 bases, with 14 bases separating them. Germline CDR1 reads SGHDN; CDR2 reads FVKESK. The CDR3 DNA sequence: TGTGCCAGCAGCCACCCCACAGGGACTATGAACACTGAAGCTTTCTTT. Its protein product is CASSHPTGTMNTEAFF.

The chain has TRBV18 and TRBJ2-7; weak D call: TRBD2 (6 bases). Trimming left V 4 bases short and J 2 bases short, with 9 bases between. This CDR3 is 13 amino acids long. Germline V gives CDR1 KGHSH, CDR2 LQKENI. CDR3 nucleotides: TGTGCCAGCTCACTAGCGGAAACCTACGAGCAGTACTTC. It specifies CASSLAETYEQYF.

This clone has just one count. The chain links TRBV29-1 to TRBJ1-1; the match to TRBD1 covers 8 bases. Germline CDR1 and CDR2: SQVTM and ANQGSEA. CDR3 size: 11 residues. Trimming took 7 bases from V and 7 from J; bases not matched to a gene: 5. CDR3 in amino acids: CSGQGRIEAFF. The CDR3 DNA sequence: TGCAGCGGACAGGGGCGCATTGAAGCTTTCTTT.

The chain employs TRBV29-1 and TRBJ2-1; 9 nucleotides agree with TRBD2. The CDR3 extends over 15 amino acids. Germline CDR1 and CDR2: SQVTM and ANQGSEA. The V segment lost 1 base and the J segment 4 bases; nucleotides outside the gene matches: 5. CDR3 region: CSVEGASGEYNEQFF. CDR3 DNA: TGCAGCGTTGAAGGGGCTAGCGGGGAATACAATGAGCAGTTCTTC.

The chain links TRBV2 to TRBJ1-2; D not certain. This CDR3 spans 12 amino acids. Trimming took 4 bases from V and 6 from J, leaving 9 bases between them. Germline-derived CDR1 and CDR2 are SNHLY and FYNNEI. CDR3 bases: TGTGCCAGCAGTGTACAGCACGATGGCTACACCTTC. This encodes CASSVQHDGYTF.

The chain employs TRBV10-3 and TRBJ2-7; 10 bases fit TRBD1. V was pared by 5 bases and J by 1 base, with 2 bases of the junction left unmatched. The germline gives CDR1 ENHRY, CDR2 SYGVKD. This CDR3 has 14 amino acids. The CDR3 DNA reads as TGTGCCATCAGTCCGGGACAGGGGTCCTACGAGCAGTACTTC. This sequence encodes CAISPGQGSYEQYF.

The rearrangement uses TRBV5-1 and TRBJ2-6; no clear D gene. V was cut by 0 bases and J by 1 base, with 5 bases left in between. From germline, CDR1 is SGHRS and CDR2 YFSETQ. There are 15 residues in the CDR3. CDR3 sequence: CASSLVESGANVLTF. CDR3 DNA sequence: TGCGCCAGCAGCTTGGTGGAGTCTGGGGCCAACGTCCTGACTTTC.

The gene calls are TRBV7-2 and TRBJ2-3, with 10 bases fitting TRBD1. The ends lost 4 bases at V and 3 bases at J; junction bases unmatched: 4. The CDR3 has 15 residues. Germline V gene sequence: CDR1 SGHTA, CDR2 FQGNSA. CDR3: CASSSTGGTTDTQYF. In DNA form, the CDR3 reads TGTGCCAGCAGCTCGACAGGGGGCACTACAGATACGCAGTATTTT.

The V and J genes are TRBV7-6 and TRBJ2-2; 8 bases fit TRBD2. CDR3 length equals 15 residues. Looked up from germline, CDR1 is SGHVS and CDR2 is FNYEAQ. The trim removed 1 base at V and 6 bases at J, leaving 4 bases unmatched. CDR3 region: CASSLDGGGPGELFF. The CDR3, as DNA: TGTGCCAGCAGCTTAGACGGGGGGGGCCCCGGGGAGCTGTTTTTT. The whole variable domain, filled in from reference TRBV7-6 and TRBJ2-2, reads GAGVSQSPRYKVTKRGQDVALRCDPISGHVSLYWYRQALGQGPEFLTYFNYEAQQDKSGLPNDRFSAERPEGSISTLTIQRTEQRDSAMYRCASSLDGGGPGELFFGEGSRLTVL.

The chain has TRBV5-1 and TRBJ1-2; a possible D gene is TRBD1 (5 bases). The CDR3 has 13 amino acids. The V gene lost 2 bases and the J gene lost 6 bases, with 11 bases spanning the gap. Germline values: CDR1 SGHRS, CDR2 YFSETQ. CDR3 nucleotide sequence: TGCGCCAGCAGCTTCGGGACTGAAGATGGCTACACCTTC. Amino acids: CASSFGTEDGYTF.

The chain carries TRBV6-1 and TRBJ2-1; D ambiguous. The CDR3 runs 15 residues. Germline CDR1 and CDR2: MNHNS and SASEGT. The V and J ends lost 6 bases and 4 bases respectively, with 16 bases between them. The CDR3 DNA reads TGTGCCAGCAGCCGGTCCGGGTCCCATTACAATGAGCAGTTCTTC. This sequence encodes CASSRSGSHYNEQFF.

J is TRBJ2-2 and V is TRBV6-6; 10 bases line up with TRBD1. From germline, CDR1 is MNHNY and CDR2 SVGAGI (reference sequence). The CDR3 extends over 14 amino acids. V lost 6 bases and J lost 5; bases outside the gene matches: 3. DNA of the CDR3: TGTGCCAGCAGGGTGGGACAGGGGACCGGGGAGCTGTTTTTT. Its protein is CASRVGQGTGELFF.

V is TRBV5-4 and J is TRBJ2-5; 11 bases fit TRBD1. Trimming cost V 0 bases and J 5 bases; bases outside gene matches: 3. Germline CDR1 and CDR2: SGHNT and YYREEE (reference sequence). This CDR3 contains 15 residues. The CDR3 protein is CASSLAGQGAETQYF. CDR3 DNA sequence: TGTGCCAGCAGCTTGGCTGGACAGGGGGCGGAGACCCAGTACTTC.

The rearrangement joins TRBV4-1 to TRBJ1-1; a possible D gene is TRBD1 (5 bases). The CDR3 is 13 amino acids. In germline, CDR1 is MGHRA, CDR2 YSYEKL. V was trimmed by 0 bases and J by 10 bases, leaving 12 bases between them. The chain's CDR3 is CASSQEGRGVAFF. The CDR3 region has the DNA TGCGCCAGCAGCCAAGAAGGACGGGGGGTAGCTTTCTTT.

The chain uses TRBV20-1 and TRBJ2-1; D is unresolved. CDR1 and CDR2 (germline): DFQATT, SNEGSKA (reference sequence). The CDR3 covers 10 residues. V dropped 6 bases and J dropped 4 bases, with 4 bases sitting between them. In DNA, the CDR3 is TGCAGTGCCACATACAATGAGCAGTTCTTC. This sequence encodes CSATYNEQFF.

The chain couples TRBV7-9 to TRBJ2-7; perhaps TRBD2 as D (5 bases). This CDR3 is built from 13 residues. Between the trimmed V and J ends, which lost 3 bases and 7 bases, there was a span of 13 bases. The germline V gene has CDR1 SEHNR and CDR2 FQNEAQ (reference sequence). CDR3 nucleotide sequence: TGTGCCAGCAGCTTGGCTACGGACTTGGAGCAGTACTTC. It is translated as CASSLATDLEQYF.

The chain carries TRBV5-1 and TRBJ2-1, with 10 nucleotides matching TRBD1. CDR3 length: 15 amino acids. V lost 2 bases to trimming and J lost 7 bases; unmatched junction nucleotides: 6. Germline V gene data show CDR1 as SGHRS and CDR2 as YFSETQ. The CDR3 DNA follows: TGCGCCAGCAGCTTAGGGACAGGGGCGGAGAATGAGCAGTTCTTC. Translation: CASSLGTGAENEQFF.

The V gene is TRBV13, the J gene TRBJ2-7, with a weak D call TRBD2 (7 bases). Trimming took 5 bases from V and 4 from J, leaving 18 bases between them. The CDR3 contains 15 residues. From germline, CDR1 is PRHDT and CDR2 FYEKMQ (reference sequence). CDR3 protein: CASSRGGGQRYEQYF. The CDR3 bases are TGTGCCAGCAGCCGTGGGGGGGGGCAACGTTACGAGCAGTACTTC.

The chain has TRBV5-4 and TRBJ1-2; D is unresolved. The germline V gene has CDR1 SGHNT and CDR2 YYREEE (reference sequence). The CDR3 is 13 residues long. V dropped 0 bases and J dropped 8 bases, with 11 bases sitting between them. DNA of the CDR3: TGTGCCAGCAGCTTGGGGCAGGCGGGGGGCTACACCTTC. As protein: CASSLGQAGGYTF.

This chain joins TRBV6-5 and TRBJ1-1; D might be TRBD1 (5 bases). The CDR3 length is 15 residues. The V gene's germline CDR1 is MNHEY and CDR2 SVGAGI. V lost 4 bases to trimming and J lost 2 bases, with 14 bases between them. The CDR3 spells CASSSLTTENTEAFF. CDR3 sequence (DNA): TGTGCCAGCAGTTCCCTAACGACAGAAAACACTGAAGCTTTCTTT.

The V call is TRBV4-1, the J call TRBJ1-6; TRBD1 might be the D (5 bases). With 1 base removed from V and 8 bases from J, the gap between germline ends came to 18 bases. The CDR3 loop spans 17 amino acids. Germline V gene data show CDR1 as MGHRA and CDR2 as YSYEKL. In DNA, the CDR3 is TGCGCCAGCAGCCAAGGTCAGTTTCGACAGTCTTATTCACCCCTCCACTTT. Amino acid sequence: CASSQGQFRQSYSPLHF.

The chain employs TRBV6-5 and TRBJ1-1, with 10 positions matching TRBD1. Losses at the gene ends were 6 bases for V and 11 bases for J; bases not matched to a gene: 3. The germline V gene encodes CDR1 MNHEY and CDR2 SVGAGI. CDR3 length: 11 amino acids. This CDR3 reads CASSPGQGAFF. Here the CDR3 DNA reads TGTGCCAGCAGCCCGGGACAGGGGGCTTTCTTT.

This clone was found once. This chain links TRBV28 with TRBJ2-1; D remains ambiguous. Germline CDR1 reads MDHEN; CDR2 reads SYDVKM. Trimming cost V 3 bases and J 7 bases, with 4 bases left between them. The CDR3 length is 11 residues. In DNA, the CDR3 is TGTGCCAGCAGTTTTATGAATGAGCAGTTCTTC. This codes for CASSFMNEQFF.